One sample yielded the 2 T cell receptor beta chains listed below, sequenced in a study of blood T cell repertoires in COVID-19. Data came from immunoSEQ multiplex PCR; TCRdb stores just in-frame clones and leaves some out. The sample carries some 260,000 clones, over 70% recorded once. What was sequenced was peripheral blood. The receptors shown here come from a woman aged 80 or older with acute or convalescent COVID-19.

V usage is TRBV12-5 and J usage is TRBJ2-3; 7 bases are shared with TRBD2. With V trimmed by 4 bases and J by 2 bases, 6 bases remained unmatched. Germline values: CDR1 LGHNT, CDR2 FRNRAP. The CDR3 totals 15 residues. In nucleotides, the CDR3 is TGTGCTAGTGGTTCGTGGGGGGGAGCCACAGATACGCAGTATTTT. Translated, it gives CASGSWGGATDTQYF.

This clone was seen a single time. V and J are TRBV2 and TRBJ1-1, with a tentative D call TRBD1 (5 bases). V shed 5 bases and J shed 2 bases, with 9 bases lying between them. The CDR3 runs 13 residues. CDR1 and CDR2 from the germline V gene are SNHLY and FYNNEI. CDR3 loop: CASSRGVNTEAFF. The CDR3 bases are TGTGCCAGCAGTCGGGGGGTTAACACTGAAGCTTTCTTT.